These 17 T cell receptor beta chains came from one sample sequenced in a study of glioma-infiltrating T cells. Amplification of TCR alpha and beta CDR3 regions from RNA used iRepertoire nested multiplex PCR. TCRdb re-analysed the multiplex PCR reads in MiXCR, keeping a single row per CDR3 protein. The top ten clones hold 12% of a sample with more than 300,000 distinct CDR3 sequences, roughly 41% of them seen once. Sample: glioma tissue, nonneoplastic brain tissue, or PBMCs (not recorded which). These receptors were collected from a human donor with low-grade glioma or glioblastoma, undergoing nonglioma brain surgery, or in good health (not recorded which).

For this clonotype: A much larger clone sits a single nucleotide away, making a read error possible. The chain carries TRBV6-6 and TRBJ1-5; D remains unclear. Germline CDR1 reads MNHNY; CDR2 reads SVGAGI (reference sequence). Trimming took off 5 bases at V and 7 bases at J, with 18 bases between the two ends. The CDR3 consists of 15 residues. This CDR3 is CASSKRPARVQPQHF. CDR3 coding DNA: TGTGCCAGCAGTAAACGCCCGGCACGGGTACAGCCCCAGCATTTT.

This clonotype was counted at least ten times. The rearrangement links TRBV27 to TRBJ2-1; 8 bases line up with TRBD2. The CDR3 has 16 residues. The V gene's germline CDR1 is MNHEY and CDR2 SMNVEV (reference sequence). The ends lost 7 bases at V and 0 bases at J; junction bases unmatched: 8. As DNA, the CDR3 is TGTGCCAGCACCCCAAGGGCGGGGGGCTCCTACAATGAGCAGTTCTTC. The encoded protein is CASTPRAGGSYNEQFF.

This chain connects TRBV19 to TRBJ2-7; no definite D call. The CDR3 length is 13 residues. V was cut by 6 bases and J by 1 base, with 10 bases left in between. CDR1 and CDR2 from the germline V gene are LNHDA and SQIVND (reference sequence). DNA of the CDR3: TGTGCCAGTAGCCGAGAAGGGTCCTACGAGCAGTACTTC. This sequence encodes CASSREGSYEQYF.

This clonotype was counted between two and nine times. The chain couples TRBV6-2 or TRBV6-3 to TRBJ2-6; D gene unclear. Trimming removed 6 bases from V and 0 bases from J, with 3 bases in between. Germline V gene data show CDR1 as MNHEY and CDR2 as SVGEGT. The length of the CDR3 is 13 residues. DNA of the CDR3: TGTGCCAGCAGGAGCTCTGGGGCCAACGTCCTGACTTTC. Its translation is CASRSSGANVLTF.

This chain's CDR3 is CSARDRRRGKTGELFF. CDR3 DNA sequence: TGCAGTGCTAGAGATCGGCGCAGGGGGAAAACCGGGGAGCTGTTTTTT. V gene TRBV20-1 combines with J gene TRBJ2-2, with 7 bases that match TRBD1. V lost 0 bases, J lost 5 bases, and 9 bases stayed unmatched. CDR1 is DFQATT, CDR2 SNEGSKA, per germline (reference sequence). The CDR3 totals 16 residues.

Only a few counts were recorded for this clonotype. CDR3 sequence: CASSRGWRETQYF. The CDR3, as DNA: TGTGCCAGCAGTCGAGGGTGGAGAGAGACCCAGTACTTC. The chain employs TRBV28 and TRBJ2-5; tentative D call: TRBD2 (5 bases). The V end was cut by 5 bases, the J end by 4 bases, with 11 bases between. The length of the CDR3 is 13 residues. Germline-derived CDR1 and CDR2 are MDHEN and SYDVKM.

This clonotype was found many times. CDR3 region: CSARAVPYGPQHF. CDR3 DNA sequence: TGCAGTGCGAGGGCTGTCCCTTATGGGCCCCAGCATTTT. The chain joins TRBV20-1 to TRBJ1-5; D remains ambiguous. This CDR3 is 13 amino acids long. From germline, CDR1 is DFQATT and CDR2 SNEGSKA (reference sequence). The V and J ends lost 6 bases and 9 bases respectively, with 18 bases between them.

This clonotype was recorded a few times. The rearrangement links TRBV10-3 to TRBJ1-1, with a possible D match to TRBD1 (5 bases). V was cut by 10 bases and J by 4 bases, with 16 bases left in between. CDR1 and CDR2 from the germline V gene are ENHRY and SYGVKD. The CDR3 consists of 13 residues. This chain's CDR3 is CATNREQGTEAFF. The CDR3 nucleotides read TGTGCCACTAATAGGGAGCAGGGCACTGAAGCTTTCTTT.

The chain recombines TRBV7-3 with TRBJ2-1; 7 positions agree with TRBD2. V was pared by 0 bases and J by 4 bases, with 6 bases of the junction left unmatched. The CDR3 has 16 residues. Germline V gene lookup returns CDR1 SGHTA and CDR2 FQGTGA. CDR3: CASSLTGGGGYNEQFF. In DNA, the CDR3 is TGTGCCAGCAGCTTAACGGGCGGGGGTGGGTACAATGAGCAGTTCTTC.

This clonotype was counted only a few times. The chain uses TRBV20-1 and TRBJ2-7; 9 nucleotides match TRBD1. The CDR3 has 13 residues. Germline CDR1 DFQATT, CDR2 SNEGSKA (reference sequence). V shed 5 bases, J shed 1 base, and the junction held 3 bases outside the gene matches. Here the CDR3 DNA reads TGCAGTGCTTCCGGGACAGGGTCCTACGAGCAGTACTTC. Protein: CSASGTGSYEQYF.

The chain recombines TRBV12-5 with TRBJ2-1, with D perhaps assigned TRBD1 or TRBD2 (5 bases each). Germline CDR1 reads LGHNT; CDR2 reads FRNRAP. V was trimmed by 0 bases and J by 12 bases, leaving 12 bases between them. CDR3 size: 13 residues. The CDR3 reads CASGLVGDGRQFF. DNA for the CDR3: TGTGCTAGTGGTTTGGTGGGGGATGGTAGGCAGTTCTTC.

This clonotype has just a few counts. The CDR3 DNA is TGCGCCAGCAGCCAAGGGGGCAACTATGGCTACACCTTC. Protein sequence: CASSQGGNYGYTF. The chain recombines TRBV4-1 with TRBJ1-2; maybe TRBD1 (5 bases). Trimming removed 1 base from V and 2 bases from J, with 5 bases in between. CDR1 MGHRA and CDR2 YSYEKL come from the germline V gene. The CDR3 contains 13 residues.

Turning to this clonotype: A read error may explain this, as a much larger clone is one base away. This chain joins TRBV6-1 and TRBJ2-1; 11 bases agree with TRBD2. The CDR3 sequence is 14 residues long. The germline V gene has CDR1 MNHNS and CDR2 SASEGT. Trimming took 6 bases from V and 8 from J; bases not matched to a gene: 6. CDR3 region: CASRLAGGRDEQFF. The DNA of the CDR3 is TGTGCCAGCAGATTAGCGGGAGGGAGGGATGAGCAGTTCTTC.

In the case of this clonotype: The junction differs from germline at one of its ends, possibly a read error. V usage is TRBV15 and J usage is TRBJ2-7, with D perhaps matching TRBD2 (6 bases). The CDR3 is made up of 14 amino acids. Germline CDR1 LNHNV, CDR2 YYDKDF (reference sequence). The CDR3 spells CATSGGAYRYGQYF. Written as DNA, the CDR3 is TGTGCCACCAGCGGCGGGGCCTACCGCTACGGGCAGTACTTC.

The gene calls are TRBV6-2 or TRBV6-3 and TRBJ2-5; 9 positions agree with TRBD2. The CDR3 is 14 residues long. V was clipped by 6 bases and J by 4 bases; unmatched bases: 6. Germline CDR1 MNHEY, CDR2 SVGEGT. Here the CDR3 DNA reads TGTGCCAGCAGAAGATTACTAGCGGGAGAGACCCAGTACTTC. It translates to CASRRLLAGETQYF.

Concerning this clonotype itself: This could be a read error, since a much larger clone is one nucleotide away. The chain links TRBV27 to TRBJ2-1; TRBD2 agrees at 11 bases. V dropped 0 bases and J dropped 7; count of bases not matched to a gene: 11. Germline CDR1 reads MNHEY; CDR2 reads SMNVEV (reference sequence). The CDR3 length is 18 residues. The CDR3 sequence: CASSLSCLVAGGGNEQFF. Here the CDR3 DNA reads TGTGCCAGCAGTTTATCGTGTTTGGTAGCGGGAGGGGGGAATGAGCAGTTCTTC.

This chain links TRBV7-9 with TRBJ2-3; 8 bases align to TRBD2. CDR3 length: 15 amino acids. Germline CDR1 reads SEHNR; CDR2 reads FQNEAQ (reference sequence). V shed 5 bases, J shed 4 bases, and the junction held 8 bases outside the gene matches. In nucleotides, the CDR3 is TGTGCCAGCAGCACCCCGGGACTAGGCTCAGATACGCAGTATTTT. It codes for CASSTPGLGSDTQYF.